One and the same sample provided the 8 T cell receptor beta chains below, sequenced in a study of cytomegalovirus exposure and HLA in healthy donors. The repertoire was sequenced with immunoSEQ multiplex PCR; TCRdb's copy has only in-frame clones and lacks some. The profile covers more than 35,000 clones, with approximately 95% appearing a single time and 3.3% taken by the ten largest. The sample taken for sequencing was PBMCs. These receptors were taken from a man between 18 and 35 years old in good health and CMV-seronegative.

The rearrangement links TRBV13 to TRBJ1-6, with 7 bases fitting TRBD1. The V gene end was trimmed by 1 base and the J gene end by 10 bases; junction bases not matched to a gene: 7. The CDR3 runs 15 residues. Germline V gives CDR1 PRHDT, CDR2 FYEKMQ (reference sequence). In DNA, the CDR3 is TGTGCCAGCAGCTTAGTATCAGGGGGAGAATCACCCCTCCACTTT. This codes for CASSLVSGGESPLHF.

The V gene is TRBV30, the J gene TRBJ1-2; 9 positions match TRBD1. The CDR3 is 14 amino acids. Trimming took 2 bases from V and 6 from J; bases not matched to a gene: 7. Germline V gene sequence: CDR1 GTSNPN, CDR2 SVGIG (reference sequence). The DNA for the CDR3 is TGTGCCTGGAGTACTTACAGGGGGCTCGATGGCTACACCTTC. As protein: CAWSTYRGLDGYTF.

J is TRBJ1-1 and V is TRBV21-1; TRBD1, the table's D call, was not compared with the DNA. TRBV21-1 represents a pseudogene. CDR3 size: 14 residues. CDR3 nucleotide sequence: TGTGCCAGCAGCACTCCCCAGGAGAACACTGAAGCTTTCTTT. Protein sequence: CASSTPQENTEAFF.

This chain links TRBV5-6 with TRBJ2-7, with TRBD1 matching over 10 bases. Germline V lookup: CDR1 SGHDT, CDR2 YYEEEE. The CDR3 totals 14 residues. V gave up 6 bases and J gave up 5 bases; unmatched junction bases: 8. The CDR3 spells CASIRTGTGDEQYF. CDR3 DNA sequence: TGTGCCAGCATACGGACCGGGACAGGGGACGAGCAGTACTTC. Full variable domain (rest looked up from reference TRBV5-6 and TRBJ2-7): DAGVTQSPTHLIKTRGQQVTLRCSPKSGHDTVSWYQQALGQGPQFIFQYYEEEERQRGNFPDRFSGHQFPNYSSELNVNALLLGDSALYLCASIRTGTGDEQYFGPGTRLTVT.

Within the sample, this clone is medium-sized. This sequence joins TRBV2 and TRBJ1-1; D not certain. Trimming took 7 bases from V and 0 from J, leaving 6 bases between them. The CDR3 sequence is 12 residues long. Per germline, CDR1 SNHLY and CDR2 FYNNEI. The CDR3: CASTYLNTEAFF. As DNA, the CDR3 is TGTGCCAGCACCTACTTGAACACTGAAGCTTTCTTT.

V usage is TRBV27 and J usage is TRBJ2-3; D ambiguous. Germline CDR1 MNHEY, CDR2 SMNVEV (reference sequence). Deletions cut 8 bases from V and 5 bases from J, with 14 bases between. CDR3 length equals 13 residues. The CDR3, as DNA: TGTGCCAGCGGCCGATCACCCATAGATACGCAGTATTTT. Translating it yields CASGRSPIDTQYF.

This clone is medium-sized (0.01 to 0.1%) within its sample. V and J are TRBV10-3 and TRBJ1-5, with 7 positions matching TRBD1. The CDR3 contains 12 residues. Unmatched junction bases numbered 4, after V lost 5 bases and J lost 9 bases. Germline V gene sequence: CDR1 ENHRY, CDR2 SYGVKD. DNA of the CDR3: TGTGCCATCAGTCCAGGGGGTTCGCCCCAGCATTTT. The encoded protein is CAISPGGSPQHF.

The CDR3 is CASSAGLAGAYNEQFF. For the CDR3, the DNA is TGTGCCAGCAGCGCTGGACTAGCGGGAGCTTACAATGAGCAGTTCTTC. The V gene is TRBV7-9, the J gene TRBJ2-1, with 13 bases aligning to TRBD2. This CDR3 region has 16 residues. Germline CDR1 is SEHNR and CDR2 is FQNEAQ (reference sequence). Trimming removed 5 bases from V and 4 bases from J; junction bases left unmatched: 5.